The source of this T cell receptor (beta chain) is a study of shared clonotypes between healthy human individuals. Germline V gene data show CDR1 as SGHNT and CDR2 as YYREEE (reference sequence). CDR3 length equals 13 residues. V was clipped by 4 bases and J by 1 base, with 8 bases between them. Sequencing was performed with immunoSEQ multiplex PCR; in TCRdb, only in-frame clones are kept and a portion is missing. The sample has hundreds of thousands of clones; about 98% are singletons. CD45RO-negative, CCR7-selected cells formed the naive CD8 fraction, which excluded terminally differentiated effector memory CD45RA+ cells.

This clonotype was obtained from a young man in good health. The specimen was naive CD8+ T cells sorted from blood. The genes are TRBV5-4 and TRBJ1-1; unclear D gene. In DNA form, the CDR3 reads TGTGCCAGCAGCCTCGGAGGGAACACTGAAGCTTTCTTT. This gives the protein CASSLGGNTEAFF.